The next 6 T cell receptor beta chains were all read from a single sample in a study of T cell responses to AZD1222 COVID-19 vaccine. The repertoire was sequenced with immunoSEQ multiplex PCR; TCRdb's copy has only in-frame clones and lacks some. Of tens of thousands of clones listed, around nine tenths are singletons. The source material was peripheral blood, sampled 28 days after the second dose of the MenACWY control vaccine. The receptors were gathered from an adult who received the MenACWY meningococcal vaccine as a control.

The V gene is TRBV28, the J gene TRBJ1-3; D gene uncertain. V dropped 3 bases and J dropped 1 base, with 7 bases sitting between them. Germline V gene data show CDR1 as MDHEN and CDR2 as SYDVKM. The CDR3 runs 14 residues. CDR3 loop: CASSFRVSGNTIYF. CDR3 sequence (DNA): TGTGCCAGCAGTTTCCGCGTTTCTGGAAACACCATATATTTT.

The chain has TRBV27 and TRBJ2-7; D might be TRBD1 (6 bases). V dropped 8 bases and J dropped 2 bases, with 13 bases sitting between them. This CDR3 spans 13 amino acids. CDR1 MNHEY and CDR2 SMNVEV come from the germline V gene (reference sequence). CDR3 in amino acids: CASGRTATYEQYF. CDR3 DNA sequence: TGTGCCAGCGGAAGGACAGCTACCTACGAGCAGTACTTC.

The genes are TRBV5-1 and TRBJ2-5; no definite D call. Trimming stripped 0 bases from V and 0 bases from J, with 6 bases between. The CDR3 has 14 amino acids. Germline assignment: CDR1 SGHRS and CDR2 YFSETQ. In DNA form, the CDR3 reads TGCGCCAGCAGCTTGGAAGTGTACCAAGAGACCCAGTACTTC. This translates into CASSLEVYQETQYF.

This chain connects TRBV19 to TRBJ1-1; D gene unclear. CDR1 and CDR2 from the germline V gene are LNHDA and SQIVND (reference sequence). With 3 bases removed from V and 3 bases from J, the gap between germline ends came to 17 bases. The CDR3 covers 16 residues. The CDR3 here is CASSMGLEVGYTEAFF. Written as DNA, the CDR3 is TGTGCCAGTAGTATGGGATTGGAGGTGGGGTACACTGAAGCTTTCTTT. Using reference TRBV19 and TRBJ1-1 for the parts outside the CDR3, the full variable domain is DGGITQSPKYLFRKEGQNVTLSCEQNLNHDAMYWYRQDPGQGLRLIYYSQIVNDFQKGDIAEGYSVSREKKESFPLTVTSAQKNPTAFYLCASSMGLEVGYTEAFFGQGTRLTVV.

The chain links TRBV19 to TRBJ2-7; 14 bases are a match to TRBD2. This CDR3 is 15 amino acids long. The J segment lost 7 bases and the V segment lost 5 bases, leaving 7 bases of the junction unmatched. CDR1 and CDR2 from the germline V gene are LNHDA and SQIVND (reference sequence). The DNA for the CDR3 is TGTGCCAGTAGTCCAGGGACTAGCGGGAGCAAGGAGCAGTACTTC. This encodes CASSPGTSGSKEQYF. Full variable domain (rest looked up from reference TRBV19 and TRBJ2-7): DGGITQSPKYLFRKEGQNVTLSCEQNLNHDAMYWYRQDPGQGLRLIYYSQIVNDFQKGDIAEGYSVSREKKESFPLTVTSAQKNPTAFYLCASSPGTSGSKEQYFGPGTRLTVT.

The chain joins TRBV29-1 to TRBJ2-4; D unresolved. Germline V gene sequence: CDR1 SQVTM, CDR2 ANQGSEA. This CDR3 has 11 amino acids. In DNA form, the CDR3 reads TGCAGTATCCTCGAGGAAACCATTCAGTACTTC. Translated, it gives CSILEETIQYF. The full variable domain, in which reference TRBV29-1 and TRBJ2-4 provide the parts outside the CDR3, is SAVISQKPSRDICQRGTSLTIQCQVDSQVTMMFWYRQQPGQSLTLIATANQGSEATYESGFVIDKFPISRPNLTFSTLTVSNMSPEDSSIYLCSILEETIQYFGAGTRLSVL.